The 14 T cell receptor beta chains below all came from one sample that was sequenced in a study of blood T cell repertoires in COVID-19. Data came from immunoSEQ multiplex PCR; TCRdb stores just in-frame clones and leaves some out. The data contain 280,000 or so clones, approximately 89% of them singletons. Material: PBMCs or T cells enriched from blood (not recorded which). The receptors shown here come from a woman in her 50s who had been exposed to COVID-19.

The chain employs TRBV28 and TRBJ1-2, with TRBD1 as a possible D gene (5 bases). This CDR3 has 13 amino acids. Trimming left V 3 bases short and J 3 bases short, with 8 bases between. In germline, CDR1 is MDHEN, CDR2 SYDVKM. The CDR3 nucleotides read TGTGCCAGCAGTTTCAGGGCCCACTATGGCTACACCTTC. Amino acid sequence: CASSFRAHYGYTF.

This clone has a handful of counts. The chain combines TRBV18 with TRBJ1-2, with 7 bases matching TRBD1. The V segment lost 3 bases and the J segment 2 bases; nucleotides outside the gene matches: 6. Germline loops: CDR1 KGHSH, CDR2 LQKENI. This CDR3 spans 15 amino acids. CDR3 nucleotides: TGTGCCAGCTCACCCAGGGGGGACGGAAACTATGGCTACACCTTC. It encodes CASSPRGDGNYGYTF.

The chain joins TRBV5-6 to TRBJ1-2; 8 bases match TRBD1. J gave up 4 bases and V 0 bases, and 5 bases lay outside the gene matches. CDR1 is SGHDT and CDR2 is YYEEEE in the germline V gene. The length of the CDR3 is 15 residues. This CDR3 is CASSLGQGTVYGYTF. DNA of the CDR3: TGTGCCAGCAGCTTGGGACAGGGGACGGTCTATGGCTACACCTTC.

In this sample, this clone turned up a few times. The chain has TRBV10-3 and TRBJ1-2; 8 nucleotides align to TRBD1. Germline V gene data show CDR1 as ENHRY and CDR2 as SYGVKD. J gave up 7 bases and V 2 bases, and 0 bases lay outside the gene matches. CDR3 length equals 12 residues. The CDR3 sequence: CAISEDRGGYTF. The CDR3 DNA is TGTGCCATCAGTGAGGACAGGGGTGGCTACACCTTC.

The chain uses TRBV11-1 and TRBJ1-2, with TRBD1 as a possible D gene (5 bases). This CDR3 region has 13 residues. The V gene's germline CDR1 is SGHAT and CDR2 FQDESV (reference sequence). The germline V and J ends were trimmed by 4 bases and 2 bases, with 8 bases remaining between them. The CDR3: CASSSDTNYGYTF. The CDR3 DNA sequence: TGTGCCAGCAGCTCGGACACGAACTATGGCTACACCTTC.

The V and J genes are TRBV15 and TRBJ2-3, with 11 positions matching TRBD2. Per germline, CDR1 LNHNV and CDR2 YYDKDF (reference sequence). This CDR3 is built from 16 residues. With V trimmed by 5 bases and J by 3 bases, 7 bases remained unmatched. CDR3 sequence: CATSGPSGGTTDTQYF. In nucleotides, the CDR3 is TGTGCCACCAGCGGGCCTAGCGGGGGGACGACAGATACGCAGTATTTT.

The gene calls are TRBV5-4 and TRBJ2-5, with 9 nucleotides matching TRBD2. V shed 1 base and J 4 bases; nucleotides not matched to a gene: 8. Germline assignment: CDR1 SGHNT and CDR2 YYREEE (reference sequence). The CDR3 contains 16 residues. The CDR3 sequence: CASSLIGSGGGETQYF. In DNA form, the CDR3 reads TGTGCCAGCAGCTTGATCGGTAGCGGGGGAGGAGAGACCCAGTACTTC. Complete variable domain (other parts from reference TRBV5-4 and TRBJ2-5): ETGVTQSPTHLIKTRGQQVTLRCSSQSGHNTVSWYQQALGQGPQFIFQYYREEENGRGNFPPRFSGLQFPNYSSELNVNALELDDSALYLCASSLIGSGGGETQYFGPGTRLLVL.

The chain combines TRBV4-1 with TRBJ2-3; 8 bases are a match to TRBD2. From germline, CDR1 is MGHRA and CDR2 YSYEKL. J lost 4 bases, V lost 0 bases, and 9 bases had no gene match. The CDR3 runs 17 residues. The CDR3 loop reads CASSQDLQRGWADTQYF. DNA for the CDR3: TGCGCCAGCAGCCAAGATCTCCAGCGGGGGTGGGCAGATACGCAGTATTTT.

The chain employs TRBV11-2 and TRBJ2-7; D not resolved. CDR3 size: 15 residues. Germline V gene lookup returns CDR1 SGHAT and CDR2 FQNNGV. V was trimmed by 0 bases and J by 5 bases, leaving 14 bases between them. The CDR3 is CASSLDRVSFNEQYF. The CDR3 nucleotides are TGTGCCAGCAGCTTAGACCGGGTCTCTTTCAACGAGCAGTACTTC.

The chain combines TRBV20-1 with TRBJ2-3; the match to TRBD2 covers 9 bases. Germline V gene lookup returns CDR1 DFQATT and CDR2 SNEGSKA (reference sequence). The CDR3 loop spans 14 amino acids. Germline trimming cut 3 bases from V and 2 bases from J; bases unmatched to any gene: 3. CDR3 nucleotides: TGCAGTGCTAGTCCTAGCGGGGACACAGATACGCAGTATTTT. This encodes CSASPSGDTDTQYF.

The V call is TRBV2, the J call TRBJ2-7, with 12 positions matching TRBD2. After removal of 6 bases from V and 0 bases from J, the junction contained 9 bases not matched to a gene. The CDR3 is 17 residues long. Per the germline V gene, CDR1 is SNHLY and CDR2 is FYNNEI. The CDR3 DNA follows: TGTGCCAGCAGAGCTAGGACTAGCGGGGCGCGCTCCTACGAGCAGTACTTC. It yields the protein CASRARTSGARSYEQYF.

The rearrangement joins TRBV2 to TRBJ2-7; the D gene is possibly TRBD1 (5 bases). Germline V CDR1 and CDR2: SNHLY, FYNNEI. This CDR3 region has 14 residues. V lost 4 bases, J lost 2 bases, and 12 bases lay in between. As DNA, the CDR3 is TGTGCCAGCAGTGTTGGACACCGTACCTACGAGCAGTACTTC. Its protein is CASSVGHRTYEQYF.

The chain joins TRBV7-6 to TRBJ2-5; 9 nucleotides match TRBD1. There are 14 residues in the CDR3. The germline V gene encodes CDR1 SGHVS and CDR2 FNYEAQ. V lost 3 bases to trimming and J lost 5 bases; unmatched junction nucleotides: 4. This CDR3 reads CASSFGDRAETQYF. In DNA, the CDR3 is TGTGCCAGCAGCTTCGGGGACAGGGCGGAGACCCAGTACTTC.

This clone was counted only a few times. The V and J genes are TRBV19 and TRBJ1-5; D is possibly TRBD1 (5 bases). The CDR3 consists of 14 residues. Germline V lookup: CDR1 LNHDA, CDR2 SQIVND (reference sequence). V shed 6 bases and J shed 0 bases, with 9 bases lying between them. The CDR3 spells CASSQGDSNQPQHF. The CDR3, as DNA: TGTGCCAGTAGCCAGGGCGATAGCAATCAGCCCCAGCATTTT.